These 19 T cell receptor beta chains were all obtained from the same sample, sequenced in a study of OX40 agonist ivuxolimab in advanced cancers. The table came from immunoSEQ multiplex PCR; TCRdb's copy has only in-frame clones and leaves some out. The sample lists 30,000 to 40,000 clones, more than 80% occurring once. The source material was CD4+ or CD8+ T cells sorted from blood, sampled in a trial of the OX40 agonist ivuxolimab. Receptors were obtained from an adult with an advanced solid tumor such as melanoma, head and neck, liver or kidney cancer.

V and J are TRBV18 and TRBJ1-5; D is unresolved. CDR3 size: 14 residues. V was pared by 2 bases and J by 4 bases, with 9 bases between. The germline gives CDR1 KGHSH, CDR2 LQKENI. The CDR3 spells CASSPWATNQPQHF. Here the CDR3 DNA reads TGTGCCAGCTCACCATGGGCAACTAATCAGCCCCAGCATTTT.

CDR3: CASSEVGISTDTQYF. The CDR3 bases are TGTGCCAGCAGTGAAGTCGGCATTAGCACAGATACGCAGTATTTT. The chain joins TRBV6-1 to TRBJ2-3; D is uncertain. The CDR3 contains 15 residues. CDR1 MNHNS and CDR2 SASEGT come from the germline V gene. V was pared by 1 base and J by 0 bases, with 8 bases between.

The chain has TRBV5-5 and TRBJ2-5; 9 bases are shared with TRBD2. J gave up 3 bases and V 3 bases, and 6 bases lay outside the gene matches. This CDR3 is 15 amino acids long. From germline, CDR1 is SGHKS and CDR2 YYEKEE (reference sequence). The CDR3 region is CASSYSGGIEETQYF. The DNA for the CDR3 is TGTGCCAGCAGCTACAGCGGGGGGATCGAAGAGACCCAGTACTTC. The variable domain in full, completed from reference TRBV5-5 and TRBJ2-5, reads DAGVTQSPTHLIKTRGQQVTLRCSPISGHKSVSWYQQVLGQGPQFIFQYYEKEERGRGNFPDRFSARQFPNYSSELNVNALLLGDSALYLCASSYSGGIEETQYFGPGTRLLVL.

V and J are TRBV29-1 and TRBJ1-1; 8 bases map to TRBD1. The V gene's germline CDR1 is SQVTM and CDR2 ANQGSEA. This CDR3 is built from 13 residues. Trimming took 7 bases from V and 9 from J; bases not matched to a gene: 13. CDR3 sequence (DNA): TGCAGCGCCGTTAACCCGGGACAGGATAAAGCTTTCTTT. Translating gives CSAVNPGQDKAFF.

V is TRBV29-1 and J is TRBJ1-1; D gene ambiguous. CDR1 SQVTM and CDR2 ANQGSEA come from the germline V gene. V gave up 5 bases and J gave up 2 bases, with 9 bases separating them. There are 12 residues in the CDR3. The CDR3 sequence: CSVRASNTEAFF. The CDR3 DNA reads TGCAGCGTTAGGGCCTCTAACACTGAAGCTTTCTTT. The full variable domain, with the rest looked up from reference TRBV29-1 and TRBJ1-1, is SAVISQKPSRDICQRGTSLTIQCQVDSQVTMMFWYRQQPGQSLTLIATANQGSEATYESGFVIDKFPISRPNLTFSTLTVSNMSPEDSSIYLCSVRASNTEAFFGQGTRLTVV.

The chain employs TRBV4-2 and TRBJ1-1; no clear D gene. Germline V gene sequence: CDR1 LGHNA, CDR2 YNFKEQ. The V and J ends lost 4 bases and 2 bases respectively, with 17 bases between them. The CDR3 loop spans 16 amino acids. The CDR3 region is CASSPLGSAANTEAFF. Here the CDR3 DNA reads TGTGCCAGCAGCCCATTGGGGTCCGCAGCCAACACTGAAGCTTTCTTT.

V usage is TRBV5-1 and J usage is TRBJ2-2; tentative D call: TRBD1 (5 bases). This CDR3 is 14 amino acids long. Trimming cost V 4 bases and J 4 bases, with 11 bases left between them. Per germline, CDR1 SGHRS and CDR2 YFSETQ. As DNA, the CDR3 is TGCGCCAGCAGCAGGGGCCGTGGCACCGGGGAGCTGTTTTTT. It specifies CASSRGRGTGELFF.

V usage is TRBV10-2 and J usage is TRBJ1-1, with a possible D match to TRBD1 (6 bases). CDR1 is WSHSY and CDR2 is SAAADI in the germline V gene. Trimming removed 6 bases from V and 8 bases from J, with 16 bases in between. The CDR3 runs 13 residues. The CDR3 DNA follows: TGCGCCAGCAGACCAATGGGGGCATTGGAAGCTTTCTTT. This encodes CASRPMGALEAFF.

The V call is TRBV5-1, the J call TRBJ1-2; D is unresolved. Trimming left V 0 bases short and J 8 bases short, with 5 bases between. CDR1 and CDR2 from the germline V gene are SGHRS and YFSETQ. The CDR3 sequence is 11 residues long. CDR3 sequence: CASSLDEGYTF. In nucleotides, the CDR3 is TGCGCCAGCAGCTTGGATGAGGGCTACACCTTC.

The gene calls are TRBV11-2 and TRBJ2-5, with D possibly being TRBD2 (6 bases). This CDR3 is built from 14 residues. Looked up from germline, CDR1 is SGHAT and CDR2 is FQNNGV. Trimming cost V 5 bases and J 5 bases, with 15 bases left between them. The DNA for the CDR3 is TGTGCCAGCAGCCCGGACCGGAGGGAGGAGACCCAGTACTTC. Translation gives CASSPDRREETQYF.

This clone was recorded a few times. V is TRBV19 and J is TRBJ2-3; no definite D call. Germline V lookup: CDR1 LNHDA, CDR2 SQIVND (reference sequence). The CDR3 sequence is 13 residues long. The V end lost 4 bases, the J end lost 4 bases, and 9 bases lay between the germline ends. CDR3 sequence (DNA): TGTGCCAGTAGTAGGCAGGTGGCAGATACGCAGTATTTT. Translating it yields CASSRQVADTQYF.

The CDR3 coding sequence is TGTGCCAGCAGTGCGACAGAAACGGGCGATGGCTACACCTTC. Its translation: CASSATETGDGYTF. The chain recombines TRBV6-1 with TRBJ1-2; possibly TRBD1 for D (5 bases). V shed 4 bases and J shed 6 bases, with 15 bases lying between them. Looked up from germline, CDR1 is MNHNS and CDR2 is SASEGT. The CDR3 extends over 14 amino acids.

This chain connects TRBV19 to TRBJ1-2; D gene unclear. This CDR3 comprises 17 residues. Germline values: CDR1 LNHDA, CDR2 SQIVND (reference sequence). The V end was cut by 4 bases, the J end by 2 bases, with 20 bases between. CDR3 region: CASSKEGGTLTNYGYTF. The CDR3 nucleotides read TGTGCCAGTAGTAAAGAAGGTGGTACTCTTACCAACTATGGCTACACCTTC. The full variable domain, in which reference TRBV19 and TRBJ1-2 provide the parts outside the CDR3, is DGGITQSPKYLFRKEGQNVTLSCEQNLNHDAMYWYRQDPGQGLRLIYYSQIVNDFQKGDIAEGYSVSREKKESFPLTVTSAQKNPTAFYLCASSKEGGTLTNYGYTFGSGTRLTVV.

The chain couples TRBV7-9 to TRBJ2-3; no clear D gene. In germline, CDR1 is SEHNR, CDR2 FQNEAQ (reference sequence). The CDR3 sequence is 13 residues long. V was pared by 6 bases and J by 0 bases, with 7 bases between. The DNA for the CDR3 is TGTGCCAGCAGTCCCGTTAGCACAGATACGCAGTATTTT. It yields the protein CASSPVSTDTQYF.

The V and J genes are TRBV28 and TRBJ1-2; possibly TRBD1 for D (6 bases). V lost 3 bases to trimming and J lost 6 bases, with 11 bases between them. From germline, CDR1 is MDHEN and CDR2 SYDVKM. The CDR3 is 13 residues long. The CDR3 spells CASSLGRGNGYTF. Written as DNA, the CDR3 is TGTGCCAGCAGTTTGGGCAGGGGCAATGGCTACACCTTC.

CDR3 protein: CASSLEAAGLAAFF. For the CDR3, the DNA is TGTGCCAGCAGCTTAGAGGCGGCGGGGCTAGCTGCGTTCTTC. The V gene is TRBV11-2, the J gene TRBJ2-1; D is perhaps TRBD2 (6 bases). From germline, CDR1 is SGHAT and CDR2 FQNNGV. The germline V and J ends were trimmed by 0 bases and 15 bases, with 18 bases remaining between them. This CDR3 contains 14 residues.

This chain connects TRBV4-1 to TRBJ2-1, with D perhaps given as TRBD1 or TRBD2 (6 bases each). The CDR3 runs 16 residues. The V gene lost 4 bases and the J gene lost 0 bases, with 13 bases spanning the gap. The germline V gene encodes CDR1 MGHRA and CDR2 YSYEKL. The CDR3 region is CASSLLGGISYNEQFF. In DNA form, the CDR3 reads TGCGCCAGCAGCCTCTTAGGGGGGATCTCCTACAATGAGCAGTTCTTC.

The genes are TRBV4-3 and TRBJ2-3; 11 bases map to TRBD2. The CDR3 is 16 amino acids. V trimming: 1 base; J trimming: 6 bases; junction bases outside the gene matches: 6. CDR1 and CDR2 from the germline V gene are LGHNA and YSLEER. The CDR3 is CASSQGTSGGGDTQYF. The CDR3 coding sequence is TGCGCCAGCAGCCAAGGAACTAGCGGGGGAGGGGATACGCAGTATTTT.

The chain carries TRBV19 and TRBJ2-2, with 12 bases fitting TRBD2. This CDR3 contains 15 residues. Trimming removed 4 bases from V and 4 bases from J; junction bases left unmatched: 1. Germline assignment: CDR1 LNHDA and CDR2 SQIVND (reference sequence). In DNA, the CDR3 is TGTGCCAGTAGTACTAGCGGGGGGGCCACCGGGGAGCTGTTTTTT. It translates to CASSTSGGATGELFF.